One and the same sample provided the 15 T cell receptor beta chains below, sequenced in a study of blood T cells in healthy people across ages. Combining a sample-barcoded 5' primer with a J-beta primer mix, a second PCR ran for roughly 6 to 12 cycles. TCRdb called the 5' RACE reads again in MiXCR, with one record for every CDR3 protein. The data contain 1.5 million to 1.8 million distinct CDR3 sequences, approximately 43% of them singletons. The sequenced sample consisted of blood. These receptors were collected from a woman under 30 in good health.

In this sample, this clonotype turned up a few times. The CDR3 is CASSAGGAEAFF. The CDR3 region has the DNA TGTGCCAGCAGTGCGGGGGGGGCTGAAGCTTTCTTT. The rearrangement uses TRBV6-5 and TRBJ1-1, with TRBD1 as a possible D gene (5 bases). The germline V gene has CDR1 MNHEY and CDR2 SVGAGI. The CDR3 totals 12 residues. V was cut by 5 bases and J by 6 bases, with 10 bases left in between.

V gene TRBV25-1 combines with J gene TRBJ1-2; D is perhaps TRBD1 (5 bases). The CDR3 contains 15 residues. From germline, CDR1 is MGHDK and CDR2 SYGVNS. Trimming took 1 base from V and 6 from J, leaving 15 bases between them. This chain's CDR3 is CASSELTGAVDGYTF. As DNA, the CDR3 is TGTGCCAGCAGTGAATTAACCGGGGCTGTTGATGGCTACACCTTC.

J is TRBJ2-1 and V is TRBV20-1; 7 bases are a match to TRBD1. Germline CDR1 DFQATT, CDR2 SNEGSKA (reference sequence). Trimming removed 2 bases from V and 7 bases from J; junction bases left unmatched: 17. The CDR3 is 17 residues long. CDR3 region: CSARFPLRGRPFNEQFF. CDR3 nucleotide sequence: TGCAGTGCTAGATTTCCCCTAAGGGGGCGCCCCTTTAATGAGCAGTTCTTC.

The chain couples TRBV6-2 or TRBV6-3 to TRBJ1-2; D not certain. Germline CDR1 and CDR2: MNHEY and SVGEGT. This CDR3 is built from 12 residues. Between the trimmed V and J ends, which lost 6 bases and 0 bases, there was a span of 5 bases. CDR3 loop: CASRKPNYGYTF. The CDR3 DNA reads as TGTGCCAGCAGGAAGCCTAACTATGGCTACACCTTC.

This clonotype was counted between two and nine times. This chain joins TRBV6-1 and TRBJ2-6, with 7 positions matching TRBD1. Trimming took 6 bases from V and 1 from J; bases not matched to a gene: 12. The germline V gene has CDR1 MNHNS and CDR2 SASEGT. CDR3 size: 18 residues. The CDR3 DNA follows: TGTGCCAGCAGGGGTACTACGACAGGGTCTTCTGGGGCCAACGTCCTGACTTTC. Its protein product is CASRGTTTGSSGANVLTF.

V and J are TRBV4-3 and TRBJ2-1, with D tentatively TRBD1 or TRBD2 (5 bases each). CDR1 LGHNA and CDR2 YSLEER come from the germline V gene. Trimming pared 0 bases from V and 4 bases from J, leaving 13 bases between. The CDR3 is 16 residues long. This CDR3 is CASSQETDYLYNEQFF. CDR3 nucleotides: TGCGCCAGCAGCCAAGAGACAGACTACCTTTACAATGAGCAGTTCTTC.

This clonotype occurred a few times. The genes are TRBV10-3 and TRBJ1-1, with D possibly TRBD1 on 5 matching bases. The CDR3 consists of 13 residues. Trimming removed 2 bases at V and 5 bases at J, with 9 bases between. Germline V gene sequence: CDR1 ENHRY, CDR2 SYGVKD. The CDR3 coding sequence is TGTGCCATCAGTGAGCGGGGGGGGACTGAAGCTTTCTTT. Protein sequence: CAISERGGTEAFF.

The rearrangement joins TRBV14 to TRBJ2-1, with a possible D match to TRBD1 (5 bases). The CDR3 runs to 14 residues. Trimming took off 4 bases at V and 9 bases at J, with 16 bases between the two ends. In germline, CDR1 is SGHDN, CDR2 FVKESK. The CDR3 region is CASSPQAGLSEQFF. The CDR3 coding sequence is TGTGCCAGCAGCCCGCAGGCAGGGTTGAGTGAGCAGTTCTTC.

The rearrangement joins TRBV10-3 to TRBJ1-1; 9 bases line up with TRBD1. The germline V gene encodes CDR1 ENHRY and CDR2 SYGVKD. Trimming cost V 2 bases and J 4 bases; bases outside gene matches: 5. The CDR3 is 15 residues long. For the CDR3, the DNA is TGTGCCATCAGTGAGGCGGACAGGGGACCCACTGAAGCTTTCTTT. Translating it yields CAISEADRGPTEAFF.

This clonotype was picked up a small number of times. The chain combines TRBV6-6 with TRBJ1-2, with 8 bases aligning to TRBD1. This CDR3 spans 13 amino acids. The V and J ends lost 4 bases and 6 bases, in that order; junction bases with no gene match: 4. In germline, CDR1 is MNHNY, CDR2 SVGAGI (reference sequence). The CDR3 nucleotides read TGTGCCAGCAGTTCCCCGACAGGGGATGGCTACACCTTC. This gives the protein CASSSPTGDGYTF.

Only a few counts were recorded for this clonotype. The J gene is TRBJ2-1, the V gene TRBV2; no clear D gene. Trimming took off 7 bases at V and 2 bases at J, with 12 bases between the two ends. Germline V gives CDR1 SNHLY, CDR2 FYNNEI. The CDR3 spans 14 residues. The CDR3, as DNA: TGTGCCAGCAAAAGCGATGCCACCTACAATGAGCAGTTCTTC. Translation: CASKSDATYNEQFF.

This sequence joins TRBV7-2 and TRBJ2-5; tentatively, D is TRBD2 (6 bases). The J call may be incorrect, as the DNA end agrees better with TRBJ2-7. CDR1 is SGHTA and CDR2 is FQGNSA in the germline V gene. CDR3 length: 14 amino acids. In DNA form, the CDR3 reads TGTGCCAGCAGCTTAGATCCTAGCGTCTACGAGCAGTACTTC. It specifies CASSLDPSVYEQYF.

This clonotype turned up a few times. This chain joins TRBV13 and TRBJ2-4; no reliable D call. V lost 4 bases to trimming and J lost 5 bases, with 9 bases between them. CDR1 and CDR2 (germline): PRHDT, FYEKMQ (reference sequence). The length of the CDR3 is 13 residues. CDR3 DNA: TGTGCCAGCAGCTCCCGGACGGAAAACATTCAGTACTTC. It yields the protein CASSSRTENIQYF. Full variable domain (missing parts from reference TRBV13 and TRBJ2-4): AAGVIQSPRHLIKEKRETATLKCYPIPRHDTVYWYQQGPGQDPQFLISFYEKMQSDKGSIPDRFSAQQFSDYHSELNMSSLELGDSALYFCASSSRTENIQYFGAGTRLSVL.

This clonotype was picked up a small number of times. V usage is TRBV7-2 and J usage is TRBJ1-1; unclear D gene. V was cut by 5 bases and J by 0 bases, with 13 bases left in between. This CDR3 region has 15 residues. Germline V gene data show CDR1 as SGHTA and CDR2 as FQGNSA. CDR3 protein: CASSPTVTMNTEAFF. The CDR3 nucleotides are TGTGCCAGCAGCCCCACGGTGACCATGAACACTGAAGCTTTCTTT.

In this sample, this clonotype turned up a few times. The V and J genes are TRBV5-1 and TRBJ2-5, with D hard to call. Per germline, CDR1 SGHRS and CDR2 YFSETQ. This CDR3 has 11 amino acids. Trimming removed 3 bases from V and 7 bases from J, with 7 bases in between. The CDR3 region has the DNA TGCGCCAGCAGCTGGGGAATGACCCAGTACTTC. Protein: CASSWGMTQYF.